A single sample is the source of the 12 T cell receptor beta chains below, sequenced in a study of blood T cell repertoires in COVID-19. Assay used: immunoSEQ multiplex PCR; TCRdb lists only in-frame clones, some missing. In the table there are approximately 150,000 clones, roughly 90% of which are singletons. The sequencing sample was made of peripheral blood. All receptors derive from a man in his 70s with active COVID-19.

This chain uses TRBV9 with TRBJ1-1; 8 bases agree with TRBD1. CDR3 length: 17 residues. Germline lookup yields CDR1 SGDLS and CDR2 YYNGEE. The trim removed 0 bases at V and 5 bases at J, leaving 12 bases unmatched. CDR3 sequence: CASSVDPSRGRVTEAFF. In DNA, the CDR3 is TGTGCCAGCAGCGTAGATCCCTCCAGGGGGCGGGTTACTGAAGCTTTCTTT. The variable domain in full, completed from reference TRBV9 and TRBJ1-1, reads DSGVTQTPKHLITATGQRVTLRCSPRSGDLSVYWYQQSLDQGLQFLIQYYNGEERAKGNILERFSAQQFPDLHSELNLSSLELGDSALYFCASSVDPSRGRVTEAFFGQGTRLTVV.

The chain couples TRBV25-1 to TRBJ2-5; maybe TRBD1 (6 bases). This CDR3 has 15 residues. The V and J ends lost 7 bases and 1 base respectively, with 16 bases between them. Germline values: CDR1 MGHDK, CDR2 SYGVNS. For the CDR3, the DNA is TGTGCCAGCACCGCCGGCGGACAGTTCCAAGAGACCCAGTACTTC. This translates into CASTAGGQFQETQYF. The whole variable domain, filled in from reference TRBV25-1 and TRBJ2-5, reads EADIYQTPRYLVIGTGKKITLECSQTMGHDKMYWYQQDPGMELHLIHYSYGVNSTEKGDLSSESTVSRIRTEHFPLTLESARPSHTSQYLCASTAGGQFQETQYFGPGTRLLVL.

This sequence joins TRBV14 and TRBJ2-2; D perhaps matches TRBD1 (6 bases). Trimming cost V 6 bases and J 1 base, with 9 bases left between them. Germline loops: CDR1 SGHDN, CDR2 FVKESK. The CDR3 length is 14 residues. CDR3 nucleotides: TGTGCCAGCAGGGAGGACAGGAACACCGGGGAGCTGTTTTTT. Its protein is CASREDRNTGELFF.

V and J are TRBV28 and TRBJ1-1; perhaps TRBD1 as D (6 bases). Germline values: CDR1 MDHEN, CDR2 SYDVKM. Trimming removed 8 bases from V and 1 base from J, with 14 bases in between. This CDR3 contains 14 residues. Written as DNA, the CDR3 is TGTGCCAGCTCCGCGGGGGGGGCGAACACTGAAGCTTTCTTT. Residues: CASSAGGANTEAFF.

The rearrangement joins TRBV28 to TRBJ2-4, with TRBD2 matching over 8 bases. CDR3 length equals 15 residues. With V trimmed by 3 bases and J by 6 bases, 7 bases remained unmatched. Germline CDR1 MDHEN, CDR2 SYDVKM. CDR3 residues: CASSLRAGGRNIQYF. The CDR3 bases are TGTGCCAGCAGTTTGAGGGCGGGAGGCCGAAACATTCAGTACTTC. The whole variable domain, remainder taken from reference TRBV28 and TRBJ2-4, is DVKVTQSSRYLVKRTGEKVFLECVQDMDHENMFWYRQDPGLGLRLIYFSYDVKMKEKGDIPEGYSVSREKKERFSLILESASTNQTSMYLCASSLRAGGRNIQYFGAGTRLSVL.

As DNA, the CDR3 is TGTGCCAGCAGCTTAACGGGAGGCAGGGGGCAGAGCACAGATACGCAGTATTTT. It translates to CASSLTGGRGQSTDTQYF. The chain has TRBV7-3 and TRBJ2-3; 8 nucleotides align to TRBD1. V dropped 0 bases and J dropped 0; count of bases not matched to a gene: 8. The CDR3 sequence is 18 residues long. Per the germline V gene, CDR1 is SGHTA and CDR2 is FQGTGA.

The chain uses TRBV28 and TRBJ1-1, with D maybe TRBD1 (6 bases). This CDR3 is built from 15 residues. Per the germline V gene, CDR1 is MDHEN and CDR2 is SYDVKM. Deletions cut 5 bases from V and 1 base from J, with 14 bases between. This CDR3 is CASSPLQTGNTEAFF. The CDR3 DNA reads as TGTGCCAGCAGTCCTCTCCAGACAGGGAACACTGAAGCTTTCTTT. The full variable domain, rest sourced from reference TRBV28 and TRBJ1-1, is DVKVTQSSRYLVKRTGEKVFLECVQDMDHENMFWYRQDPGLGLRLIYFSYDVKMKEKGDIPEGYSVSREKKERFSLILESASTNQTSMYLCASSPLQTGNTEAFFGQGTRLTVV.

This clone has a single count. V usage is TRBV24-1 and J usage is TRBJ2-3, with TRBD1 as a possible D gene (5 bases). The V end lost 3 bases, the J end lost 4 bases, and 19 bases lay between the germline ends. This CDR3 spans 17 amino acids. Germline assignment: CDR1 KGHDR and CDR2 SFDVKD. CDR3 DNA sequence: TGTGCCACCAGTGATCCATCCCTCAGGGTAGGATCAGATACGCAGTATTTT. Its translation: CATSDPSLRVGSDTQYF.

V gene TRBV19 combines with J gene TRBJ2-1; TRBD2 agrees at 11 bases. V shed 2 bases, J shed 7 bases, and the junction held 4 bases outside the gene matches. The CDR3 has 15 amino acids. CDR1 is LNHDA and CDR2 is SQIVND in the germline V gene (reference sequence). Here the CDR3 reads CASSILAGGQNEQFF. As DNA, the CDR3 is TGTGCCAGTAGTATACTAGCGGGAGGCCAGAATGAGCAGTTCTTC.

This rearrangement joins TRBV7-3 to TRBJ2-5; possible D gene TRBD2, 6 bases. CDR1 and CDR2 from the germline V gene are SGHTA and FQGTGA. The CDR3 covers 15 residues. V dropped 4 bases and J dropped 4 bases, with 16 bases sitting between them. The CDR3, as DNA: TGTGCCAGCAGCTCGGGGCAGCGGGCGGGAGAGACCCAGTACTTC. It encodes CASSSGQRAGETQYF.

The chain carries TRBV7-2 and TRBJ2-7, with D perhaps TRBD1 (5 bases). The CDR3 runs to 13 residues. V was cut by 5 bases and J by 3 bases, with 11 bases left in between. CDR1 and CDR2 from the germline V gene are SGHTA and FQGNSA. This chain's CDR3 is CASSPQGYYEQYF. CDR3 DNA sequence: TGTGCCAGCAGCCCCCAGGGCTACTACGAGCAGTACTTC.

Here the CDR3 DNA reads TGTGCCAGCAGTTCGGGACATTTCCTTAGCTCCTACAATGAGCAGTTCTTC. Translation gives CASSSGHFLSSYNEQFF. The chain uses TRBV28 and TRBJ2-1; tentatively, D is TRBD1 (6 bases). The germline V gene encodes CDR1 MDHEN and CDR2 SYDVKM. Trimming took 4 bases from V and 0 from J, leaving 16 bases between them. The CDR3 is made up of 17 amino acids. Filled out from reference TRBV28 and TRBJ2-1, the complete variable domain reads DVKVTQSSRYLVKRTGEKVFLECVQDMDHENMFWYRQDPGLGLRLIYFSYDVKMKEKGDIPEGYSVSREKKERFSLILESASTNQTSMYLCASSSGHFLSSYNEQFFGPGTRLTVL.